Described below is a single T cell receptor beta chain sequence and its context. The data belong to a study of T cell changes during pregnancy in multiple sclerosis. The CDR3 is 13 residues long. CDR1 is SNHLY, CDR2 FYNNEI, per germline. V lost 6 bases and J lost 6, with 14 bases in between. Profiled with immunoSEQ multiplex PCR; TCRdb holds only in-frame clones, not every one. This sample has approximately 84,000 clones, with 94% found just once. The chain links TRBV2 to TRBJ1-2; maybe TRBD1 (5 bases). The sequence was collected from a female donor in good health, enrolled as a control in a pregnancy study. Sample: peripheral blood, taken in the second trimester of pregnancy. CDR3 sequence: CASRGGERHGYTF. The DNA of the CDR3 is TGTGCCAGCAGGGGAGGGGAGCGGCATGGCTACACCTTC.